Shown below are 29 T cell receptor beta chains from a single sample sequenced in a study of blood T cell repertoires in COVID-19. The assay was immunoSEQ multiplex PCR, and TCRdb's table has in-frame clones only and misses some. This sample yields more than 80,000 clones, of which around 90% are seen a single time; around 1.5% belongs to the top ten. Sequencing input: peripheral blood. All receptors come from a human donor with active COVID-19. The donor label of this sample is uncertain.

The V and J genes are TRBV15 and TRBJ2-3, with TRBD2 matching over 12 bases. Trimming removed 5 bases from V and 2 bases from J; junction bases left unmatched: 5. CDR1 is LNHNV and CDR2 is YYDKDF in the germline V gene (reference sequence). This CDR3 has 16 amino acids. The CDR3 here is CATSGLAGGNTDTQYF. DNA of the CDR3: TGTGCCACCAGCGGCCTAGCGGGGGGGAACACAGATACGCAGTATTTT.

In this sample, this clone turned up once. The chain recombines TRBV2 with TRBJ2-3, with D unclear. Per germline, CDR1 SNHLY and CDR2 FYNNEI. CDR3 length equals 14 residues. The V end lost 2 bases, the J end lost 5 bases, and 11 bases lay between the germline ends. The CDR3 nucleotides are TGTGCCAGCAGTGAATCTTCGCGTGGAGATACGCAGTATTTT. It translates to CASSESSRGDTQYF.

This chain links TRBV7-2 with TRBJ2-7, with TRBD1 identical over 9 bases. Germline trimming cut 5 bases from V and 4 bases from J; bases unmatched to any gene: 9. The germline V gene encodes CDR1 SGHTA and CDR2 FQGNSA. The CDR3 extends over 15 amino acids. The CDR3 nucleotides are TGTGCCAGCAGCCTAGGGGGGACAGGGTCGTACGAGCAGTACTTC. Residues: CASSLGGTGSYEQYF.

The gene calls are TRBV5-8 and TRBJ1-1, with D perhaps TRBD1 (6 bases). The V gene's germline CDR1 is SGHTS and CDR2 YDEGEE. This CDR3 is built from 13 residues. V lost 7 bases, J lost 11 bases, and 21 bases lay in between. This chain's CDR3 is CASDRPGGLRAFF. The CDR3 region has the DNA TGTGCCAGCGACAGGCCCGGGGGGTTAAGGGCTTTCTTT.

The chain employs TRBV10-2 and TRBJ2-3; D is possibly TRBD2 (5 bases). From germline, CDR1 is WSHSY and CDR2 SAAADI. V lost 0 bases, J lost 4 bases, and 11 bases lay in between. This CDR3 region has 15 residues. DNA for the CDR3: TGCGCCAGCAGTGAGTCAAGAGGGTACCCAGATACGCAGTATTTT. This gives the protein CASSESRGYPDTQYF.

V usage is TRBV4-3 and J usage is TRBJ1-1; D gene unclear. Germline V gene lookup returns CDR1 LGHNA and CDR2 YSLEER. Trimming stripped 1 base from V and 5 bases from J, with 20 bases between. The CDR3 sequence is 17 residues long. CDR3 sequence reads: CASSQAAGSTRGTEAFF. For the CDR3, the DNA is TGCGCCAGCAGCCAAGCCGCAGGCTCAACTCGCGGGACTGAAGCTTTCTTT.

V is TRBV25-1 and J is TRBJ1-1, with 8 positions matching TRBD1. V dropped 4 bases and J dropped 6; count of bases not matched to a gene: 4. This CDR3 contains 13 residues. Germline V gene lookup returns CDR1 MGHDK and CDR2 SYGVNS. The CDR3 DNA follows: TGTGCCAGCAGTGGGGCAGGGGGCGCTGAAGCTTTCTTT. Amino acid sequence: CASSGAGGAEAFF.

The gene calls are TRBV19 and TRBJ1-5; a possible D gene is TRBD1 (6 bases). V was shortened by 6 bases and J by 2 bases, with 17 bases between the two germline ends. The germline V gene has CDR1 LNHDA and CDR2 SQIVND (reference sequence). The CDR3 spans 16 residues. CDR3 nucleotides: TGTGCCAGTAGAGTTCGAGGGGCAGGGGGCAATCAGCCCCAGCATTTT. Encoded protein: CASRVRGAGGNQPQHF.

The V and J genes are TRBV6-2 or TRBV6-3 and TRBJ2-1, with D possibly being TRBD2 (5 bases). V was cut by 4 bases and J by 5 bases, with 21 bases left in between. CDR3 length: 17 amino acids. CDR1 is MNHEY, CDR2 SVGEGT, per germline. CDR3 sequence (DNA): TGTGCCAGCAGTTCGGATTTGTTCGGGAATTCCAACAATGAGCAGTTCTTC. It translates to CASSSDLFGNSNNEQFF.

The CDR3 coding sequence is TGTGCCAGCAGTTACGTAGGTTCTAGCGCAGATACGCAGTATTTT. The encoded protein is CASSYVGSSADTQYF. V and J are TRBV6-2 or TRBV6-3 and TRBJ2-3; D is possibly TRBD2 (6 bases). Germline V gene data show CDR1 as MNHEY and CDR2 as SVGEGT. V lost 2 bases and J 4 bases, leaving 13 bases between the germline ends. The CDR3 totals 15 residues.

V usage is TRBV3-1 (or the pseudogene TRBV3-2) and J usage is TRBJ2-7; D gene ambiguous. CDR3 length equals 14 residues. V was shortened by 5 bases and J by 0 bases, with 11 bases between the two germline ends. Germline loops: CDR1 LGHDT, CDR2 YNNKEL (reference sequence). CDR3 bases: TGTGCCAGCAGCACTTGGGCAGACTCCTACGAGCAGTACTTC. It codes for CASSTWADSYEQYF.

The chain employs TRBV6-6 and TRBJ1-2, with TRBD1 as a possible D gene (6 bases). Trimming took off 5 bases at V and 8 bases at J, with 12 bases between the two ends. CDR1 is MNHNY, CDR2 SVGAGI, per germline (reference sequence). CDR3 length equals 12 residues. CDR3 amino acids: CASSEGVKGYTF. CDR3 sequence (DNA): TGTGCCAGCAGTGAGGGGGTGAAAGGCTACACCTTC.

The chain links TRBV5-6 to TRBJ1-2; perhaps TRBD1 as D (5 bases). Germline values: CDR1 SGHDT, CDR2 YYEEEE. V was pared by 4 bases and J by 4 bases, with 11 bases between. The CDR3 is made up of 13 amino acids. The CDR3 reads CASSPQGFYGYTF. The CDR3 DNA is TGTGCCAGCAGCCCCCAGGGTTTCTATGGCTACACCTTC.

This rearrangement joins TRBV5-1 to TRBJ1-4; D unresolved. The CDR3 sequence is 14 residues long. Per the germline V gene, CDR1 is SGHRS and CDR2 is YFSETQ. Trimming took 1 base from V and 10 from J, leaving 14 bases between them. As DNA, the CDR3 is TGCGCCAGCAGCTTGAAGGCAGGTTACGGAAAACTGTTTTTT. As protein: CASSLKAGYGKLFF. The complete variable domain, with remaining parts taken from reference TRBV5-1 and TRBJ1-4, reads KAGVTQTPRYLIKTRGQQVTLSCSPISGHRSVSWYQQTPGQGLQFLFEYFSETQRNKGNFPGRFSGRQFSNSRSEMNVSTLELGDSALYLCASSLKAGYGKLFFGSGTQLSVL.

The rearrangement joins TRBV28 to TRBJ1-2; D is possibly TRBD1 (6 bases). Germline V CDR1 and CDR2: MDHEN, SYDVKM. V lost 8 bases and J lost 6, with 16 bases in between. There are 13 residues in the CDR3. The CDR3 reads CASRPPGVNGYTF. The CDR3 bases are TGTGCCAGCCGCCCCCCAGGGGTAAATGGCTACACCTTC.

The V gene is TRBV7-8, the J gene TRBJ1-5, with D perhaps matching TRBD1 (6 bases). Looked up from germline, CDR1 is SGHVS and CDR2 is FQNEAQ. There are 16 residues in the CDR3. Trimming took off 5 bases at V and 5 bases at J, with 19 bases between the two ends. In nucleotides, the CDR3 is TGTGCCAGCAGCCCGCTAGATACAGGGTTTTATCAGCCCCAGCATTTT. Its translation: CASSPLDTGFYQPQHF.

The chain employs TRBV14 and TRBJ1-3; possibly TRBD1 for D (5 bases). Germline CDR1 SGHDN, CDR2 FVKESK. The CDR3 contains 15 residues. Trimming took off 1 base at V and 0 bases at J, with 7 bases between the two ends. DNA for the CDR3: TGTGCCAGCAGCCAAGGACAGTTCTCTGGAAACACCATATATTTT. Translation: CASSQGQFSGNTIYF. Looking up the rest from reference TRBV14 and TRBJ1-3 gives the full variable domain: EAGVTQFPSHSVIEKGQTVTLRCDPISGHDNLYWYRRVMGKEIKFLLHFVKESKQDESGMPNNRFLAERTGGTYSTLKVQPAELEDSGVYFCASSQGQFSGNTIYFGEGSWLTVV.

The chain links TRBV5-1 to TRBJ2-2, with 9 bases identical to TRBD1. The germline V gene has CDR1 SGHRS and CDR2 YFSETQ. This CDR3 has 16 amino acids. Trimming at V came to 0 bases and at J to 3 bases, leaving 3 bases not matched to a gene. CDR3 loop: CASSLDGQGYTGELFF. The CDR3 bases are TGCGCCAGCAGCTTGGACGGACAGGGGTACACCGGGGAGCTGTTTTTT. Together with reference TRBV5-1 and TRBJ2-2, the CDR3 gives the full variable domain: KAGVTQTPRYLIKTRGQQVTLSCSPISGHRSVSWYQQTPGQGLQFLFEYFSETQRNKGNFPGRFSGRQFSNSRSEMNVSTLELGDSALYLCASSLDGQGYTGELFFGEGSRLTVL.

This clone was recorded a few times. The rearrangement joins TRBV6-6 to TRBJ1-4; 8 bases map to TRBD1. Looked up from germline, CDR1 is MNHNY and CDR2 is SVGAGI (reference sequence). Losses at the gene ends were 5 bases for V and 7 bases for J; bases not matched to a gene: 9. The CDR3 totals 15 residues. The CDR3 here is CASSGLGQGGEKLFF. As DNA, the CDR3 is TGTGCCAGCAGTGGACTAGGACAGGGCGGTGAAAAACTGTTTTTT.

The CDR3 loop reads CASSRDQGAYEQYF. CDR3 DNA: TGTGCCAGCAGCCGGGATCAGGGGGCCTACGAGCAGTACTTC. The chain links TRBV28 to TRBJ2-7, with 7 bases matching TRBD1. CDR1 and CDR2 from the germline V gene are MDHEN and SYDVKM. The CDR3 loop spans 14 amino acids. The trim removed 6 bases at V and 2 bases at J, leaving 7 bases unmatched.

The chain recombines TRBV29-1 with TRBJ2-3; 10 positions agree with TRBD1. Trimming took 6 bases from V and 2 from J; bases not matched to a gene: 8. The CDR3 loop spans 15 amino acids. Germline assignment: CDR1 SQVTM and CDR2 ANQGSEA. The CDR3 spells CSVKGQGTTTDTQYF. The CDR3 DNA follows: TGCAGCGTAAAGGGACAGGGGACGACCACAGATACGCAGTATTTT.

There are a few counts of this clone. V and J are TRBV19 and TRBJ1-2; D remains unclear. The length of the CDR3 is 15 residues. CDR1 and CDR2 (germline): LNHDA, SQIVND (reference sequence). With 6 bases removed from V and 3 bases from J, the gap between germline ends came to 17 bases. CDR3 in amino acids: CASRMRRAPHYGYTF. The CDR3 DNA follows: TGTGCCAGTAGAATGAGGAGGGCCCCCCACTATGGCTACACCTTC.

The rearrangement uses TRBV18 and TRBJ2-1; D not certain. CDR3 length equals 14 residues. Germline assignment: CDR1 KGHSH and CDR2 LQKENI. V was cut by 3 bases and J by 2 bases, with 8 bases left in between. DNA of the CDR3: TGTGCCAGCTCACCTGAAGCCCCCTACAATGAGCAGTTCTTC. It yields the protein CASSPEAPYNEQFF.

This chain links TRBV7-9 with TRBJ1-2; the match to TRBD1 covers 7 bases. Looked up from germline, CDR1 is SEHNR and CDR2 is FQNEAQ (reference sequence). Losses at the gene ends were 5 bases for V and 2 bases for J; bases not matched to a gene: 2. The CDR3 covers 13 residues. The chain's CDR3 is CASSLQGNYGYTF. CDR3 nucleotides: TGTGCCAGCAGCCTACAGGGGAACTATGGCTACACCTTC.

The chain couples TRBV5-1 to TRBJ2-2, with TRBD2 matching 8 bases. Trimming removed 2 bases from V and 5 bases from J; junction bases left unmatched: 23. Germline-derived CDR1 and CDR2 are SGHRS and YFSETQ. The CDR3 runs to 21 residues. The CDR3 here is CASSFGGPGLDSPLPTGELFF. In DNA form, the CDR3 reads TGCGCCAGCAGCTTCGGCGGGCCGGGACTAGATTCTCCTCTCCCGACCGGGGAGCTGTTTTTT.

This clone appeared a single time. The chain joins TRBV5-1 to TRBJ1-4, with D maybe TRBD1 (5 bases). The CDR3 runs 15 residues. The germline V gene encodes CDR1 SGHRS and CDR2 YFSETQ. Trimming pared 4 bases from V and 4 bases from J, leaving 14 bases between. CDR3 amino acids: CASSATGVYNEKLFF. CDR3 DNA sequence: TGCGCCAGCAGCGCCACAGGAGTTTATAATGAAAAACTGTTTTTT.

The J gene is TRBJ2-1, the V gene TRBV6-4, with 12 nucleotides matching TRBD2. J gave up 8 bases and V 2 bases, and 4 bases lay outside the gene matches. The CDR3 runs to 15 residues. CDR1 MRHNA and CDR2 SNTAGT come from the germline V gene. CDR3 in amino acids: CASSDQGTSGHEQFF. The DNA of the CDR3 is TGTGCCAGCAGTGACCAGGGGACTAGCGGGCATGAGCAGTTCTTC.

CDR3 nucleotide sequence: TGTGCCAGCAGTTACTTGGCTAGCCCTCAAGAGACCCAGTACTTC. Protein: CASSYLASPQETQYF. The chain carries TRBV6-2 or TRBV6-3 and TRBJ2-5, with D possibly matching TRBD2 (5 bases). CDR1 and CDR2 (germline): MNHEY, SVGEGT. The length of the CDR3 is 15 residues. Deletions cut 1 base from V and 2 bases from J, with 11 bases between.

By sample fraction, this clone is medium-sized. The V call is TRBV18, the J call TRBJ1-2; 7 bases are shared with TRBD1. The junction had 8 bases not matched to a gene; V was cut back by 2 bases and J by 5 bases. Germline V gene data show CDR1 as KGHSH and CDR2 as LQKENI. The CDR3 spans 15 residues. CDR3 sequence: CASSPGQAALYGYTF. DNA for the CDR3: TGTGCCAGCTCACCAGGACAGGCCGCCTTATATGGCTACACCTTC.